This record looks at one T cell receptor (beta chain) sequence and its context. This entry comes from a study of cytomegalovirus exposure and HLA in healthy donors. The PCR was carried out with 60 Vbeta primers and 13 Jbeta primers. This table comes from immunoSEQ multiplex PCR, and its TCRdb copy is limited to in-frame clones, with some not included. The sample contains over 110,000 clones, 75% to 85% of which appear only once. Material: PBMCs. The TCR was taken from a man aged 35 to 55 in good health and CMV-seronegative.

The DNA of the CDR3 is TGTGCCAGTAGTTGGGGGGATAGGGGCAATCAGCCCCAGCATTTT. Amino acids: CASSWGDRGNQPQHF. The chain has TRBV19 and TRBJ1-5, with D possibly TRBD1 on 5 matching bases. Trimming pared 5 bases from V and 2 bases from J, leaving 13 bases between. The CDR3 is 15 residues long. The V gene's germline CDR1 is LNHDA and CDR2 SQIVND (reference sequence).